This T cell receptor (beta chain) was profiled in a study of blood T cell repertoires in COVID-19. Study at large: Collection of acute and convalescent COVID-19 samples took place in the United States, Italy and Spain.

As handled by the study authors: Reference gene primer amplification in the assay estimated nucleated cell counts. Here immunoSEQ multiplex PCR was the method, and the copy in TCRdb shows in-frame clones only, minus some. V, J and clone size are those of that table, while D and trimming were read from the DNA. This table holds around 70,000 clones, around three quarters found once. Sequencing used peripheral blood. This clonotype originated in a man aged 55 to 69 with active or convalescent COVID-19.

The CDR3 coding sequence is TGTGCCAGCAGCTCACAAGCGGGGGGGTATTACAATGAGCAGTTCTTC. This encodes CASSSQAGGYYNEQFF. The chain uses TRBV7-3 and TRBJ2-1; 10 nucleotides line up with TRBD2. The CDR3 is made up of 16 amino acids. Germline V gene sequence: CDR1 SGHTA, CDR2 FQGTGA. The trim removed 4 bases at V and 4 bases at J, leaving 7 bases unmatched.